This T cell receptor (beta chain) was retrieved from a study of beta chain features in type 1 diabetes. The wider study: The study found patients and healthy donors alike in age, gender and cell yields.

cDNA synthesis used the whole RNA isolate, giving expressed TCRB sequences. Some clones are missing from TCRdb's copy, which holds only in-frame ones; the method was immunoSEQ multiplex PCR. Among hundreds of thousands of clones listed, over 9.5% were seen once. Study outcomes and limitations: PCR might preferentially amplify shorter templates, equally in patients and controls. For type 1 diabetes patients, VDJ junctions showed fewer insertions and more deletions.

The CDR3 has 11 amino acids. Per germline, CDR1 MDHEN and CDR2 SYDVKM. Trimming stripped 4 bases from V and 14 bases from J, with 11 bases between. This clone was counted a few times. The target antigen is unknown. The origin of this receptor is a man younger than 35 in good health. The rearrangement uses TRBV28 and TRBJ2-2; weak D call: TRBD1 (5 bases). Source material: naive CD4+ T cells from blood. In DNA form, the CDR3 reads TGTGCCAGCAGTTACCGCAGGGTACTGTTTTTT. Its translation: CASSYRRVLFF.